This TCR beta chain originates from a study of OX40 agonist ivuxolimab in advanced cancers. V lost 0 bases and J lost 0, with 15 bases in between. The CDR3 length is 18 residues. Germline V gene lookup returns CDR1 LNHNV and CDR2 YYDKDF (reference sequence). TCRdb keeps only in-frame clones here, not all; method: immunoSEQ multiplex PCR. The table records over 7,500 clones, 65% to 80% of them present only once. The chain links TRBV15 to TRBJ2-1, with D possibly TRBD1 on 5 matching bases. The sample was CD4+ or CD8+ T cells sorted from blood, taken in a trial of the OX40 agonist ivuxolimab. The source of this sequence is an adult with an advanced solid tumor such as melanoma, head and neck, liver or kidney cancer. The chain's CDR3 is CATSRDQGQKPSYNEQFF. In DNA form, the CDR3 reads TGTGCCACCAGCAGAGATCAGGGCCAGAAACCCTCCTACAATGAGCAGTTCTTC.